Listed below are T cell receptor beta chains from one sample, sequenced in a study of blood T cell repertoires in COVID-19. Here immunoSEQ multiplex PCR was the method, and the copy in TCRdb shows in-frame clones only, minus some. The sample shows about 160,000 clones, approximately 78% of them seen only once. The source material was peripheral blood. Receptors were obtained from a human donor in a cohort sampled during active COVID-19. Each CDR3 is given with its conserved first and last residue. A D gene is named only where the DNA matches it firmly. Size tells how often a clone was seen (once, few, many) or the class of an expanded clone, and some rows leave it out.

>NA|TRBV27|NA|TRBJ2-2
TGTGCCAGCAGTTTAGAGAGGACCGGGGAGCTGTTTTTT
CASSLERTGELFF
>TRBD2|TRBV5-1|NA|TRBJ2-5
TGCGCCAGCAGCGAAGGACTAGCGGGGGAAGAGACCCAGTACTTC
CASSEGLAGEETQYF
>TRBD1|TRBV11-2|NA|TRBJ2-1
TGTGCCAGCAGCTTAGTACCGGGACAGGGGTACAATGAGCAGTTCTTC
CASSLVPGQGYNEQFF
>NA|TRBV20-1|NA|TRBJ1-1
TGCAGTGCTCGTGACAATTGGGGGCCGGAAGCTTTCTTT
CSARDNWGPEAFF
>NA|TRBV15|NA|TRBJ1-4
TGTGCCACCAGCCACCAACAGGGTTTGGGTGAAAAACTGTTTTTT
CATSHQQGLGEKLFF
>NA|TRBV9|NA|TRBJ2-3
TGTGCCAGCAGCGTTTCAGGGGGGTACACAGATACGCAGTATTTT
CASSVSGGYTDTQYF
>TRBD1|TRBV5-1|NA|TRBJ2-3
TGCGCCAGCAGCGGGGACAGGGGAACAGATACGCAGTATTTT
CASSGDRGTDTQYF
>TRBD1|TRBV18|NA|TRBJ1-6
TGTGCCAGCTCATCGGGACAGGGAATCTATAATTCACCCCTCCACTTT
CASSSGQGIYNSPLHF
>TRBD1|TRBV11-2|NA|TRBJ2-6
TGTGCCAGCAGCCATATTAGGGACAGGGGTCCGGGTGGGGCCAACGTCCTGACTTTC
CASSHIRDRGPGGANVLTF
>NA|TRBV18|once|TRBJ1-5
TGTGCCAGCTCAAGGACACGTAGCAATCAGCCCCAGCATTTT
CASSRTRSNQPQHF
>TRBD2|TRBV5-4|NA|TRBJ2-3
TGTGCCAGCAGCCCCGGACTAGCGGGGGGACCGTTCACAGATACGCAGTATTTT
CASSPGLAGGPFTDTQYF
>TRBD1|TRBV5-1|NA|TRBJ2-7
TGCGCCAGCAGTGCTACAGGGGGCGCCCGCAACGAGCAGTACTTC
CASSATGGARNEQYF
>NA|TRBV6-5|NA|TRBJ2-3
TGTGCCAGCAAGCCATCCGCAGATACGCAGTATTTT
CASKPSADTQYF
>NA|TRBV29-1|NA|TRBJ1-2
TGCAGCGTCCTAACTAACTATGGCTACACCTTC
CSVLTNYGYTF
>TRBD1|TRBV24-1|once|TRBJ2-1
TGTGCCACCAGTGGCCCAGACAGGGTGAGGAGTAGGAATGAGCAGTTCTTC
CATSGPDRVRSRNEQFF
>TRBD1|TRBV15|NA|TRBJ1-5
TGTGCCACCAGCAGAGCTAGACAGGGCAGAGTCAGTGGTCAGCCCCAGCATTTT
CATSRARQGRVSGQPQHF
>TRBD1|TRBV27|NA|TRBJ2-7
TGTGCCAGCAGAAAAGGACAGGGGATGTTCTACGAGCAGTACTTC
CASRKGQGMFYEQYF
>TRBD2|TRBV2|NA|TRBJ2-5
TGTGCCAGCAGGGGGACTAGCGGGGGCCCCCAAGAGACCCAGTACTTC
CASRGTSGGPQETQYF
>NA|TRBV5-1|once|TRBJ2-4
TGCGCCAGCAGCTACAGGGCCATTCAGTACTTC
CASSYRAIQYF
>TRBD1|TRBV4-3|NA|TRBJ2-6
TGCGCCAGCAGCCGGGAACAGGGGTGGACCCAGGCCGGGGCCAACGTCCTGACTTTC
CASSREQGWTQAGANVLTF
>TRBD2|TRBV7-9|NA|TRBJ2-7
TGTGCCAGCAGCTTGCGGGAGGCCACCTACGAGCAGTACTTC
CASSLREATYEQYF
>TRBD2|TRBV29-1|many|TRBJ2-1
TGCAGCGCCCTGTTAGCGGGGGGGCCGGGAGAGCAGTTCTTC
CSALLAGGPGEQFF
>TRBD1|TRBV7-8|NA|TRBJ1-5
TGTGCCAGCAGCTCCCGACAGGGACAGTCAGGCAATCAGCCCCAGCATTTT
CASSSRQGQSGNQPQHF
>NA|TRBV27|NA|TRBJ1-1
TGTGCCAGCAGACCGTCCAGCGTGAACACTGAAGCTTTCTTT
CASRPSSVNTEAFF
>NA|TRBV7-7|few|TRBJ2-5
TGTGCCAGCAGCTTAGTAGGGGGGGCCCTAGAGACCCAGTACTTC
CASSLVGGALETQYF
>NA|TRBV28|NA|TRBJ1-5
TGTGCCAGCACGCCGGGACTCAATCAGCCCCAGCATTTT
CASTPGLNQPQHF
>NA|TRBV11-2|NA|TRBJ1-1
TGTGCCAGCAGCGCGGCTAGTGTACGAGACCCGAACACTGAAGCTTTCTTT
CASSAASVRDPNTEAFF
>TRBD1|TRBV7-2|NA|TRBJ2-7
TGTGCCAGCAGCTCCGCGACAGGGTACGAGCAGTACTTC
CASSSATGYEQYF
>NA|TRBV19|NA|TRBJ2-7
TGTGCCAGTAGTATTCAGGGAATAGGCTACGAGCAGTACTTC
CASSIQGIGYEQYF
>TRBD1|TRBV6-5|NA|TRBJ1-5
TGTGCCAGCAGTACACAGGGGAATCAGCCCCAGCATTTT
CASSTQGNQPQHF
>NA|TRBV7-6|NA|TRBJ1-6
TGTGCCAGCAGCTTAGGGGAGTCGAATTCACCCCTCCACTTT
CASSLGESNSPLHF
>NA|TRBV30|NA|TRBJ1-3
TGTGCCTGGAGTGGTCTATCTGGAAACACCATATATTTT
CAWSGLSGNTIYF
>TRBD1|TRBV19|NA|TRBJ2-2
TGTGCCAGTAGCCCCGGACAGGGGGTACACGGGGAGCTGTTTTTT
CASSPGQGVHGELFF
>NA|TRBV5-1|NA|TRBJ1-1
TGCGCCAGCAGCTTCGCCAGATTGAACACTGAAGCTTTCTTT
CASSFARLNTEAFF
>NA|TRBV7-9|NA|TRBJ2-7
TGTGCCAGCAGCTTAACTGCCGGGAACGAGCAGTACTTC
CASSLTAGNEQYF
>TRBD1|TRBV4-3|NA|TRBJ1-1
TGCGCCAGCAGCCTGGGGACAGGGGTGGTGAACACTGAAGCTTTCTTT
CASSLGTGVVNTEAFF
>NA|TRBV6-4|many|TRBJ1-1
TGTGCCAGCAAAAGGGACATTTCCACTGAAGCTTTCTTT
CASKRDISTEAFF
>NA|TRBV30|once|TRBJ2-7
TGTGCCTGGAGTGGGGCCCGTGTCTACGAGCAGTACTTC
CAWSGARVYEQYF
>TRBD1|TRBV11-2|NA|TRBJ1-2
TGTGCCAGCAGCCTCCGGACAGGGGGATTCTATGGCTACACCTTC
CASSLRTGGFYGYTF
>NA|TRBV6-2/TRBV6-3|NA|TRBJ2-7
TGTGCCAGCAGTTACTCGATTCGGAGCTCCTACGAGCAGTACTTC
CASSYSIRSSYEQYF
>NA|TRBV6-6|NA|TRBJ1-3
TGTGCCAGCAGTTCCAGAACTGGAAACACCATATATTTT
CASSSRTGNTIYF
>NA|TRBV24-1|NA|TRBJ1-5
TGTGCCACCAGTGATTTAGGGGAAGGCAATCAGCCCCAGCATTTT
CATSDLGEGNQPQHF
>TRBD1|TRBV5-1|NA|TRBJ2-7
TGCGCCAGCAGCTTGGGACAGGGGGCGCGTGAGCAGTACTTC
CASSLGQGAREQYF
>TRBD1|TRBV6-5|NA|TRBJ1-2
TGTGCCAGCAGTTACGACAGGGTTAATGGCTACACCTTC
CASSYDRVNGYTF
>NA|TRBV2|NA|TRBJ1-2
TGTGCCAGCGCGGGCTATGGCTACACCTTC
CASAGYGYTF
>TRBD1|TRBV27|NA|TRBJ1-5
TGTGCCAGCAGTCCCAGGGGGACAGGCCATCAGCCCCAGCATTTT
CASSPRGTGHQPQHF
>TRBD2|TRBV5-5|NA|TRBJ2-7
TGTGCCAGCACCTGGGGGGGTGCCCCCTTTAGCTCCTACGAGCAGTACTTC
CASTWGGAPFSSYEQYF
>TRBD1|TRBV3-1/TRBV3-2|few|TRBJ1-1
TGTGCCAGCAGCCAGCGCACAGGGGGGCGCACTGAAGCTTTCTTT
CASSQRTGGRTEAFF
>NA|TRBV24-1|NA|TRBJ2-7
TGTGCCACCAGTGATGGAGGAGTATACGAGCAGTACTTC
CATSDGGVYEQYF
>TRBD2|TRBV7-8|NA|TRBJ2-7
TGTGCCAGCAGTCCTACTAGCGGGAGTCGGAACGAGCAGTACTTC
CASSPTSGSRNEQYF